Presented here are 18 T cell receptor beta chains from one specimen sequenced in a study of CD8 T cells in Susac syndrome (dated by TCRdb to the late 2010s). Preparation of the library involved the immunoSEQ multiplex PCR assay. RNA was extracted using the RNeasy kit, and roughly 0.5 to 1 microgram was reverse transcribed with random hexamers. The public reads were run again by TCRdb, first through fastp at Q25 and then through MiXCR, and only productive beta chains were kept. Rows with one shared CDR3 protein collapse into an entry with the most common genes and DNA. The sample table contains a few hundred thousand distinct CDR3 sequences; only one count was recorded for 65% to 90% of them. The ten biggest clones cover 0.2% to 0.25% of the sample. The material sequenced was CD8+ T cells from PBMCs. These receptors all stem from a human donor with multiple sclerosis.

CDR3 protein: CASSPEEGKDYEQYF. The CDR3 region has the DNA TGTGCCAGCAGCCCCGAGGAGGGTAAGGACTACGAGCAGTACTTC. The chain is built from TRBV13 and TRBJ2-7, with a tentative D call TRBD2 (6 bases). V was clipped by 5 bases and J by 3 bases, with 17 bases between them. This CDR3 has 15 residues. Per germline, CDR1 PRHDT and CDR2 FYEKMQ (reference sequence).

This clonotype was observed a few times. This chain uses TRBV2 with TRBJ2-1; 10 positions agree with TRBD1. CDR3 length equals 15 residues. Germline V gives CDR1 SNHLY, CDR2 FYNNEI. V gave up 5 bases and J gave up 4 bases; unmatched junction bases: 5. This CDR3 is CASSPTGGGYNEQFF. The CDR3 DNA follows: TGTGCCAGCAGTCCGACAGGGGGCGGGTACAATGAGCAGTTCTTC.

This chain joins TRBV3-1 and TRBJ2-3; 9 bases map to TRBD2. The CDR3 totals 17 residues. Trimming took 0 bases from V and 2 from J; bases not matched to a gene: 6. Germline V gene sequence: CDR1 LGHDT, CDR2 YNNKEL (reference sequence). CDR3: CASSQELAGPVTDTQYF. CDR3 bases: TGTGCCAGCAGCCAAGAACTAGCGGGTCCCGTCACAGATACGCAGTATTTT.

The genes are TRBV6-2 or TRBV6-3 and TRBJ2-5; 10 nucleotides agree with TRBD2. Germline lookup yields CDR1 MNHEY and CDR2 SVGEGT. The CDR3 sequence is 16 residues long. Unmatched junction bases numbered 6, after V lost 3 bases and J lost 2 bases. As DNA, the CDR3 is TGTGCCAGCAGTTATACTAGCGGGAAGTCTCAAGAGACCCAGTACTTC. This sequence encodes CASSYTSGKSQETQYF.

This clonotype was counted a single time. CDR3 loop: CASSLGTAFQPQHF. The CDR3 DNA reads TGTGCCAGCAGCTTAGGCACAGCCTTTCAGCCCCAGCATTTT. The rearrangement links TRBV7-9 to TRBJ1-5; no definite D call. V was shortened by 1 base and J by 6 bases, with 10 bases between the two germline ends. Per germline, CDR1 SEHNR and CDR2 FQNEAQ (reference sequence). The CDR3 is 14 residues long.

The chain uses TRBV7-9 and TRBJ2-7; D may be TRBD1 or TRBD2 (5 bases each). V lost 5 bases and J lost 3, with 17 bases in between. Germline V gene data show CDR1 as SEHNR and CDR2 as FQNEAQ (reference sequence). This CDR3 spans 15 amino acids. Written as DNA, the CDR3 is TGTGCCAGCAGCCCCCCGGGGACCTCGGTCTACGAGCAGTACTTC. Translation gives CASSPPGTSVYEQYF.

This sequence joins TRBV28 and TRBJ2-5, with D perhaps matching TRBD1 or TRBD2 (5 bases each). From germline, CDR1 is MDHEN and CDR2 SYDVKM. The CDR3 is 14 residues long. The V gene lost 7 bases and the J gene lost 2 bases, with 14 bases spanning the gap. The CDR3 DNA reads TGTGCCAGCACCGTCCCTTGGGGGCAAGAGACCCAGTACTTC. This translates into CASTVPWGQETQYF.

This clonotype showed up many times. The chain recombines TRBV25-1 with TRBJ1-5; possible D gene TRBD1, 5 bases. This CDR3 region has 15 residues. Deletions cut 4 bases from V and 0 bases from J, with 10 bases between. The germline CDR1 and CDR2 sequences are MGHDK and SYGVNS. CDR3 in amino acids: CASSGGLLSNQPQHF. For the CDR3, the DNA is TGTGCCAGCAGTGGGGGACTCCTTAGCAATCAGCCCCAGCATTTT.

J is TRBJ1-1 and V is TRBV24-1; perhaps TRBD1 as D (5 bases). Germline CDR1 KGHDR, CDR2 SFDVKD. V was clipped by 4 bases and J by 14 bases, with 22 bases between them. This CDR3 has 14 amino acids. This CDR3 reads CATSEHGRGTRHFF. The CDR3 nucleotides are TGTGCCACCAGTGAACATGGACGTGGGACCCGACACTTCTTT.

This clonotype appeared a single time. The V call is TRBV7-9, the J call TRBJ1-5, with D possibly TRBD1 on 5 matching bases. The V gene's germline CDR1 is SEHNR and CDR2 FQNEAQ (reference sequence). V lost 2 bases and J lost 4, with 15 bases in between. The CDR3 covers 16 residues. The CDR3 loop reads CASSLTGTAVNQPQHF. CDR3 nucleotides: TGTGCCAGCAGCTTAACGGGGACCGCGGTAAATCAGCCCCAGCATTTT.

The chain carries TRBV3-1 and TRBJ1-2, with D perhaps TRBD1 (6 bases). The CDR3 is 13 residues long. The V gene's germline CDR1 is LGHDT and CDR2 YNNKEL (reference sequence). The germline V and J ends were trimmed by 2 bases and 6 bases, with 10 bases remaining between them. The CDR3 loop is CASSQSTGNGYTF. CDR3 bases: TGTGCCAGCAGCCAAAGTACAGGGAATGGCTACACCTTC.

CDR3 coding DNA: TGTGCCAGCAGTTTTTTTGCGGGAGCCACCGAGCAGTACTTC. Encoded protein: CASSFFAGATEQYF. The V call is TRBV27, the J call TRBJ2-7; 7 bases match TRBD2. V trimming: 3 bases; J trimming: 6 bases; junction bases outside the gene matches: 8. The CDR3 loop spans 14 amino acids. Per the germline V gene, CDR1 is MNHEY and CDR2 is SMNVEV (reference sequence).

The J gene is TRBJ1-6, the V gene TRBV7-9; no clear D gene. Germline values: CDR1 SEHNR, CDR2 FQNEAQ (reference sequence). V was pared by 3 bases and J by 9 bases, with 12 bases between. The CDR3 loop spans 14 amino acids. The CDR3 here is CASSLASWGSPLHF. Written as DNA, the CDR3 is TGTGCCAGCAGCTTGGCCAGTTGGGGTTCACCCCTCCACTTT.

This chain joins TRBV27 and TRBJ2-7; TRBD2 aligns across 7 bases. Germline CDR1 MNHEY, CDR2 SMNVEV (reference sequence). This CDR3 contains 13 residues. Trimming took 8 bases from V and 9 from J; bases not matched to a gene: 13. CDR3 DNA: TGTGCCAGCGCCGCGGGAGCCGCTACGACGCAGTACTTC. It is translated as CASAAGAATTQYF.

This chain links TRBV29-1 with TRBJ2-1; perhaps TRBD2 as D (6 bases). In germline, CDR1 is SQVTM, CDR2 ANQGSEA. Between the trimmed V and J ends, which lost 6 bases and 8 bases, there was a span of 23 bases. The CDR3 contains 15 residues. CDR3 loop: CSVQRPQRARDEQFF. The CDR3 region has the DNA TGCAGCGTCCAACGGCCGCAGCGGGCCCGGGATGAGCAGTTCTTC.

The genes are TRBV6-1 and TRBJ1-5; D remains unclear. The CDR3 runs 15 residues. Germline CDR1 is MNHNS and CDR2 is SASEGT. The V gene lost 3 bases and the J gene lost 3 bases, with 12 bases spanning the gap. CDR3 in DNA: TGTGCCAGCAGTGAGGTTGGCATAAACAATCAGCCCCAGCATTTT. Its translation is CASSEVGINNQPQHF.

The chain joins TRBV24-1 to TRBJ2-3, with D perhaps given as TRBD1 or TRBD2 (5 bases each). V lost 0 bases, J lost 14 bases, and 17 bases lay in between. This CDR3 is built from 14 residues. The V gene's germline CDR1 is KGHDR and CDR2 SFDVKD. CDR3 DNA sequence: TGTGCCACCAGTGATTTGGGGGACGCCTGGAGCAGGTATTTT. This sequence encodes CATSDLGDAWSRYF.

This clonotype occurred a few times. In nucleotides, the CDR3 is TGTGCCAGCAGCGTCGTTCGGTATGGCGAGAACACTGAAGCTTTCTTT. Its translation is CASSVVRYGENTEAFF. The chain combines TRBV9 with TRBJ1-1; D gene ambiguous. CDR3 length equals 16 residues. V lost 2 bases and J lost 1, with 15 bases in between. Germline assignment: CDR1 SGDLS and CDR2 YYNGEE.